The present T cell receptor (beta chain) was sequenced within a study of T cells in Graves' hyperthyroidism and ophthalmopathy. Study findings and constraints: Most thyroid clonotypes with frequency above 0.001 were detected in blood.

V was shortened by 5 bases and J by 1 base, with 11 bases between the two germline ends. Germline loops: CDR1 SQVTM, CDR2 ANQGSEA. The CDR3 consists of 14 residues. This clonotype was counted at least ten times. Its specificity is not known. Researchers took RNA transcripts and amplified the TCR beta CDR3 regions from them. The TCR CDR3 was amplified in a first-round RT-PCR using the HTBI primer set. One entry per CDR3 protein results from TCRdb running MiXCR on the multiplex PCR reads. The top ten hold about an eighth of the sample, which has over 200,000 distinct CDR3 sequences, more than 12% seen once.

This clonotype was sampled from a woman in her thirties or forties with Graves' hyperthyroidism that later progressed to Graves' ophthalmopathy. The chain recombines TRBV29-1 with TRBJ2-2; no clear D. Sequencing was carried out using blood. CDR3: CSVREIWNTGELFF. For the CDR3, the DNA is TGCAGCGTTCGCGAGATTTGGAACACCGGGGAGCTGTTTTTT.